This T cell receptor (beta chain) was found in a study of technical replicates of blood from a few donors. Assay used: immunoSEQ multiplex PCR; TCRdb lists only in-frame clones, some missing. Here the sample spans roughly 81,000 clones, about 86% being singletons. This clone has only one observation. Trimming stripped 3 bases from V and 2 bases from J, with 8 bases between. The CDR3 sequence is 13 residues long. Germline CDR1 LNHDA, CDR2 SQIVND (reference sequence). The genes are TRBV19 and TRBJ2-7, with D perhaps TRBD1 (6 bases). Sequencing was done on a sample of PBMCs. The clonotype originates from a human donor in good health. Some clones in this sample may be carry-over from other donors' samples. The CDR3 loop reads CASSIHRAYEQYF. The DNA of the CDR3 is TGTGCCAGTAGTATCCACAGGGCCTACGAGCAGTACTTC.